The following is a T cell receptor beta chain sequence with its context. The source of the sample is a study of blood T cell repertoires in COVID-19. Study context: Researchers got acute and convalescent COVID-19 samples from the United States, Italy and Spain.

Authors' methods: From reference gene primer amplification, estimates of nucleated cell counts were derived. Generated by immunoSEQ multiplex PCR, the TCRdb table keeps only in-frame clones and is missing some. V and J calls plus clone size are reproduced from that table; the DNA served to infer D and trimming. This sample has roughly 64,000 clones, with about nine tenths found just once. After removal of 1 base from V and 0 bases from J, the junction contained 2 bases not matched to a gene. The CDR3 spans 16 residues. The germline gives CDR1 KGHSH, CDR2 LQKENI. The sequence was obtained from a middle-aged man with active COVID-19. The sequencing input was peripheral blood. V usage is TRBV18 and J usage is TRBJ2-3, with 9 bases identical to TRBD1. The CDR3 coding sequence is TGTGCCAGCTCACCACGGGGACAGGGAAGCACAGATACGCAGTATTTT. It codes for CASSPRGQGSTDTQYF.